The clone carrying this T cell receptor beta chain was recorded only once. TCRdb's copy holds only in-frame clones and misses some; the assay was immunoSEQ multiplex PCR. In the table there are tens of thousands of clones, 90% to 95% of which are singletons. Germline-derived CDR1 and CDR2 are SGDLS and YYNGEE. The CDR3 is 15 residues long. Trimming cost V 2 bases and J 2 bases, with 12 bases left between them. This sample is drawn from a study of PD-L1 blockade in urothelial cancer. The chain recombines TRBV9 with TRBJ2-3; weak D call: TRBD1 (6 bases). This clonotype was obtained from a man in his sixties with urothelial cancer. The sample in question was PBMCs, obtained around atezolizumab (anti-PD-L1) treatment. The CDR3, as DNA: TGTGCCAGCAGCGTCAGGGGCCGTCCCACAGATACGCAGTATTTT. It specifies CASSVRGRPTDTQYF.